Listed below are T cell receptor beta chains from one sample, sequenced in a study of metastatic and nonmetastatic thyroid tumors. Through MiXCR, TCRdb re-clonotyped the PCR reads. The data show approximately 6,600 clones, with about 32% seen just once and over 10% held by the top ten. The specimen sequenced was adjacent normal tissue. The receptors originated from a female donor with papillary thyroid cancer or a benign thyroid nodule (not recorded which). Some clones in this sample may be carry-over from other donors' samples. The CDR3 runs from the conserved cysteine through the conserved F or W. Fields, in order: V gene, D gene, J gene, CDR3 protein. A D gene is named only where the DNA matches it firmly.

TRBV11-2	NA	TRBJ2-7	CASSLENYEQYF
TRBV15	NA	TRBJ2-7	CATSRDRSVFASYEQYF
TRBV6-1	NA	TRBJ1-1	CASRGLNTEAFF
TRBV7-9	NA	TRBJ1-1	CASSSSKGITFF
TRBV5-6	NA	TRBJ2-7	CASSGEPGHHSYAQYF
TRBV5-1	NA	TRBJ2-7	CASSLYTDSYEQYF
TRBV11-2	TRBD2	TRBJ2-7	CASSLDRGGSSYEQYF
TRBV4-2	TRBD1	TRBJ2-3	CASSTRQGTHTDTQYF
TRBV28	NA	TRBJ2-7	CASSLGRLLAGEQYF
TRBV7-8	NA	TRBJ1-4	CASSLWARGEKLFF
TRBV28	NA	TRBJ1-5	CASSPRVLTGNQPQHF
TRBV27	NA	TRBJ1-6	CASSLSRDSPLHF
TRBV7-8	NA	TRBJ2-1	CASSFRSDNEQFF
TRBV20-1	NA	TRBJ2-5	CSATPFGSFAFWETQYF
TRBV4-3	NA	TRBJ1-6	CASSPLGGSNSPLHF
TRBV10-3	NA	TRBJ1-1	CATQGEGTEAFF
TRBV27	NA	TRBJ2-5	CASSRRRALETQYF
TRBV11-3	NA	TRBJ2-1	CASSPRVLQQFF
TRBV12-3/TRBV12-4	NA	TRBJ2-1	CASISTATSSYNEQFF
TRBV11-3	NA	TRBJ1-1	CASSLTLNTEAFF
TRBV20-1	NA	TRBJ2-2	CSARGPTTGELFF
TRBV20-1	TRBD1	TRBJ1-2	CSASPRTGQDRYTF
TRBV7-8	NA	TRBJ1-1	CASSAGQGAFF
TRBV19	NA	TRBJ2-1	CASNEGFSSYNEQFF
TRBV11-3	TRBD2	TRBJ2-7	CASSPGTSYEQYF
TRBV29-1	TRBD2	TRBJ2-7	CSAWTSGSFYEQYF
TRBV12-3/TRBV12-4	NA	TRBJ2-5	CASSLGVETQYF
TRBV11-2	NA	TRBJ2-2	CASSYVTGELFF
TRBV12-3/TRBV12-4	TRBD1	TRBJ1-1	CASSLGTGNTEAFF
TRBV28	NA	TRBJ1-1	CASIQQGQNTEAFF
TRBV6-5	TRBD1	TRBJ1-1	CASSYGQGVTEAFF
TRBV15	NA	TRBJ1-2	CATSRDISDSLGYTF
TRBV6-1	NA	TRBJ1-6	CASSEKPGVTVNNSPLHF
TRBV6-5	NA	TRBJ1-2	CASSPGRSFTGTQAF
TRBV20-1	TRBD2	TRBJ2-7	CSARWRGTRLAEQYF
TRBV20-1	TRBD2	TRBJ2-7	CSAPPGTSGASSYEQYF
TRBV18	TRBD1	TRBJ2-3	CASSPLERDRGTDTQYF
TRBV9	NA	TRBJ1-6	CASSGTGDNSPLHF
TRBV9	NA	TRBJ1-3	CASSVDKGTGNTIYF
TRBV5-1	TRBD1	TRBJ1-2	CASSLGDRINYGYTF
TRBV20-1	TRBD2	TRBJ2-1	CSASGLAGENYNEQFF